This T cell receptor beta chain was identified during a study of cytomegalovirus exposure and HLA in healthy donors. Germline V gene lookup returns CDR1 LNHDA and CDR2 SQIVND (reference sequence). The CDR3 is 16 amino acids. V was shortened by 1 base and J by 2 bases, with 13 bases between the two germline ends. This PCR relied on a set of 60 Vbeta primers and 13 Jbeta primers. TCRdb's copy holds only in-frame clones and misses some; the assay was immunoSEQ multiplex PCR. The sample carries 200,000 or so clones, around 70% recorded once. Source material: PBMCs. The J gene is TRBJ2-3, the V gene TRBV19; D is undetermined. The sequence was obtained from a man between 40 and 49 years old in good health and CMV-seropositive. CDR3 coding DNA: TGTGCCAGTAGTATAGGCCCCCAGGTGAACACAGATACGCAGTATTTT. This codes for CASSIGPQVNTDTQYF.